This is a list of T cell receptor beta chains from one sample in a study of blood T cell repertoires in COVID-19. Sequencing used immunoSEQ multiplex PCR; TCRdb keeps in-frame clones, though not all of them. The sample holds about 490,000 clones, 70% to 90% seen once. Sequences were obtained from peripheral blood. The receptor source for this set is a human donor in a cohort sampled during active COVID-19. CDR3s include the opening cysteine and the closing phenylalanine or tryptophan. Fields, in order: D gene, clone size, J gene, V gene, CDR3 DNA, CDR3 protein. D genes are given only for firm matches. Clone size appears in some rows only: once, few, many, or a class for an expanded clone.

NA NA TRBJ1-1 TRBV7-2 TGTGCCAGCAGCTTATATGCGGAGGGGAACACTGAAGCTTTCTTT CASSLYAEGNTEAFF
TRBD2 NA TRBJ2-2 TRBV3-1/TRBV3-2 TGTGCCAGCAGCCGACGGGAGGGTACCGGGGAGCTGTTTTTT CASSRREGTGELFF
TRBD1 few TRBJ1-5 TRBV2 TGTGCCAGCAATAGGGACAGGCAGGGTCGGCCCCAGCATTTT CASNRDRQGRPQHF
TRBD1 once TRBJ2-1 TRBV5-1 TGCGCCAGCAGCCCTTTTATGACAGGGGACAATGAGCAGTTCTTC CASSPFMTGDNEQFF
TRBD2 NA TRBJ2-1 TRBV10-3 TGTGCCATCAGTGAGAGGGCTAGCGGGAGGTTTGAGCAGTTCTTC CAISERASGRFEQFF
NA NA TRBJ1-4 TRBV19 TGTGCCAGTAGTATGGGGAACTCCGGAGCGGGGGACGAAAAACTGTTTTTT CASSMGNSGAGDEKLFF
NA NA TRBJ2-7 TRBV11-2 TGTGCCAGCAGCTTAGCTACGGGGGTGCTCCTCTACGAGCAGTACTTC CASSLATGVLLYEQYF
NA NA TRBJ1-3 TRBV7-2 TGTGCCAGCAGGACCGCCACGGGGATCCACACCATATATTTT CASRTATGIHTIYF
TRBD1 NA TRBJ1-2 TRBV29-1 TGCAGCGTCGAGACAGGGACTAACTATGGCTACACCTTC CSVETGTNYGYTF
NA NA TRBJ1-4 TRBV3-1/TRBV3-2 TGTGCCAGCAGGGGGGGTGTACGTGAAAAACTGTTTTTT CASRGGVREKLFF
NA NA TRBJ1-2 TRBV19 TGTGCCAGTAGTATAAAAGTCTTGAGGGAGCTCGGTTCTAACTATGGCTACACCTTC CASSIKVLRELGSNYGYTF
TRBD1 NA TRBJ1-1 TRBV4-3 TGCGCCAGCAGCCAAGATACAGGGGGCTTGGGTGAAGCTTTCTTT CASSQDTGGLGEAFF
NA NA TRBJ1-3 TRBV7-2 TGTGCCAGCAGCTTAGCGACAAGCCCTGGAAACACCATATATTTT CASSLATSPGNTIYF
TRBD1 NA TRBJ2-5 TRBV10-1 TGCGCCAGCAGTGTAAGGACAGGGGGCTTAGAGACCCAGTACTTC CASSVRTGGLETQYF
NA few TRBJ2-1 TRBV15 TGTGCCACCAGCCACCCCGTCAGCGCCGGATACAATGAGCAGTTCTTC CATSHPVSAGYNEQFF
NA NA TRBJ1-6 TRBV27 TGTGCCAGTGGCCTCCTAGGGGATTATAATTCACCCCTCCACTTT CASGLLGDYNSPLHF
TRBD1 NA TRBJ2-7 TRBV5-1 TGCGCCAGCAGCTCAGGGACAGGGGCCTACGAGCAGTACTTC CASSSGTGAYEQYF
NA NA TRBJ1-4 TRBV4-2 TGTGCCAGCAGCCAAGAGGCGGGAGGGGTATGGGAAAAACTGTTTTTT CASSQEAGGVWEKLFF
TRBD1 NA TRBJ2-2 TRBV27 TGTGCCAGCAGGGGGACAGGGGGCACCTTATGGACCGGGGAGCTGTTTTTT CASRGTGGTLWTGELFF
NA NA TRBJ1-1 TRBV12-5 TGTGCTAGTGGTTTGGGGGACAACTACCTTGAAGCTTTCTTT CASGLGDNYLEAFF
TRBD1 NA TRBJ2-3 TRBV29-1 TGCAGCGTTGGACAGGGAATTGCAGATACGCAGTATTTT CSVGQGIADTQYF
TRBD2 NA TRBJ2-7 TRBV7-8 TGTGCCAGCAGCCTCAAGCGGGAATCCACCTACGAGCAGTACTTC CASSLKRESTYEQYF
TRBD1 NA TRBJ1-5 TRBV28 TGTGCCAGCAGCGTTATACAGGGGCCCCGGCGGCCCCAGCATTTT CASSVIQGPRRPQHF
NA once TRBJ2-4 TRBV29-1 TGCAGCGTCCTACCTTCCTTAGCCAAAAACATTCAGTACTTC CSVLPSLAKNIQYF
TRBD1 NA TRBJ2-3 TRBV7-8 TGTGCCAGCAGCCCCCAGGGGGGACAGGGTGCAACAGATACGCAGTATTTT CASSPQGGQGATDTQYF
NA NA TRBJ2-4 TRBV15 TGTGCCACCAGCAGAGGGGGGGGGCTCGCCAAAAACATTCAGTACTTC CATSRGGGLAKNIQYF
NA NA TRBJ2-5 TRBV2 TGTGCCAGCAGTCCCCTAGCTGGCATCGGGGAGACCCAGTACTTC CASSPLAGIGETQYF
NA NA TRBJ2-7 TRBV18 TGTGCCAGCTCACACTCCCGACAGAGCTCCTACGAGCAGTACTTC CASSHSRQSSYEQYF
TRBD1 NA TRBJ1-2 TRBV9 TGTGCCAGCAGCCCCCGGGACAGGGCAGATGGCTACACCTTC CASSPRDRADGYTF
NA NA TRBJ2-5 TRBV6-1 TGTGCCAGCAGTGAAGGGGGAGCAGTAGAGACCCAGTACTTC CASSEGGAVETQYF
TRBD2 NA TRBJ2-3 TRBV6-5 TGTGCCAGCGGACTAGCGGAGAGCACAGATACGCAGTATTTT CASGLAESTDTQYF
NA NA TRBJ2-6 TRBV4-3 TGCGCCAGCAGCCAAGATCCTCCGGGTACGTCTGGGGCCAACGTCCTGACTTTC CASSQDPPGTSGANVLTF
TRBD1 NA TRBJ1-5 TRBV19 TGTGCCAGTAGTGTACAGGGGGCGGGCCAGCCCCAGCATTTT CASSVQGAGQPQHF
TRBD1 NA TRBJ1-5 TRBV19 TGTGCCAGTTGCCACGGACAGGGAAGAAGTGGCAATCAGCCCCAGCATTTT CASCHGQGRSGNQPQHF
TRBD1 NA TRBJ2-2 TRBV6-5 TGTGCCAGCAGCCTACAGGGGGCGAACACCGGGGAGCTGTTTTTT CASSLQGANTGELFF
NA NA TRBJ2-1 TRBV7-6 TGTGCCAGCAGCCCCCGAGGCGGGACCTACAATGAGCAGTTCTTC CASSPRGGTYNEQFF
TRBD2 once TRBJ2-3 TRBV6-2/TRBV6-3 TGTGCCAGCAGTTACCCGAGCGGGAGAGCTAGCACAGATACGCAGTATTTT CASSYPSGRASTDTQYF
TRBD1 once TRBJ2-3 TRBV5-1 TGCGCCAGCAGCTTCTTACAGGGGGGCGATACGCAGTATTTT CASSFLQGGDTQYF
NA NA TRBJ1-2 TRBV7-2 TGTGCCAGCAGCTCTTTACAAGGGGGCTATGGCTACACCTTC CASSSLQGGYGYTF
NA NA TRBJ1-3 TRBV19 TGTGCCAGTACATTAACAGGCCGCGGAAACACCATATATTTT CASTLTGRGNTIYF
TRBD2 few TRBJ2-7 TRBV18 TGTGCCAGCTCATCGGGACTAACCCTCGGCGAGCAGTACTTC CASSSGLTLGEQYF